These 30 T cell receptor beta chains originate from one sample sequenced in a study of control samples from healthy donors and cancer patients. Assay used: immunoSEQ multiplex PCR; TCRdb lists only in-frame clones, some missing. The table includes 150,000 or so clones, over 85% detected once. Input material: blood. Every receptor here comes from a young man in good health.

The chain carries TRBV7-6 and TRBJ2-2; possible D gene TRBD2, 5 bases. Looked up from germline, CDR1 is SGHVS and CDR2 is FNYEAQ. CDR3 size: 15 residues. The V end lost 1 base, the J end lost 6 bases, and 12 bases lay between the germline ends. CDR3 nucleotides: TGTGCCAGCAGCTTAGTTTACCGGGGTGCCGGGGAGCTGTTTTTT. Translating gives CASSLVYRGAGELFF.

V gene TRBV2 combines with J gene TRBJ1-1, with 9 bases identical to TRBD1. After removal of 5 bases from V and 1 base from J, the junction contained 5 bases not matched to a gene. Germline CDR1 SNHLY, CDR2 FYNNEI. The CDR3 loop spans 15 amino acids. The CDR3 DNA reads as TGTGCCAGCAGTCGTTCGACAGGGGGGAACACTGAAGCTTTCTTT. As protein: CASSRSTGGNTEAFF.

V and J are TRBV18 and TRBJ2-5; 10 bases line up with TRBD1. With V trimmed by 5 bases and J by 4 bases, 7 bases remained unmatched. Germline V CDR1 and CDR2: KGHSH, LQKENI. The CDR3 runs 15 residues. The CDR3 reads CASSAGQGISETQYF. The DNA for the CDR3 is TGTGCCAGCTCAGCGGGACAGGGGATCTCAGAGACCCAGTACTTC. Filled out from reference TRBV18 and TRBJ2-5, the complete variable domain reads NAGVMQNPRHLVRRRGQEARLRCSPMKGHSHVYWYRQLPEEGLKFMVYLQKENIIDESGMPKERFSAEFPKEGPSILRIQQVVRGDSAAYFCASSAGQGISETQYFGPGTRLLVL.

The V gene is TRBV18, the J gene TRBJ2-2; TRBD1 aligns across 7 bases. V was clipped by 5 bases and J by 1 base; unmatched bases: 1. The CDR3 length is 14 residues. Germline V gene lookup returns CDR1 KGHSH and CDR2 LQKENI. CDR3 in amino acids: CASSGQENTGELFF. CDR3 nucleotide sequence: TGTGCCAGCTCAGGACAGGAGAACACCGGGGAGCTGTTTTTT.

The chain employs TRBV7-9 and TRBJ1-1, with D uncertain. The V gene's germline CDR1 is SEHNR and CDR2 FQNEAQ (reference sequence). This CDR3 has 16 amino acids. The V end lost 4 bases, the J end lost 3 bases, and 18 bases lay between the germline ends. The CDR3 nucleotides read TGTGCCAGCAGCTCGCCACCAGGATCCCTTGACACTGAAGCTTTCTTT. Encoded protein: CASSSPPGSLDTEAFF.

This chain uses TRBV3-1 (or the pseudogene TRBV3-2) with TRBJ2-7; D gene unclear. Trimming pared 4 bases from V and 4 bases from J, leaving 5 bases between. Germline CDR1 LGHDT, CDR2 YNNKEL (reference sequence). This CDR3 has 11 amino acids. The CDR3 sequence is CASSRSYEQYF. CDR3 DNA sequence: TGTGCCAGCAGCCGATCTTACGAGCAGTACTTC.

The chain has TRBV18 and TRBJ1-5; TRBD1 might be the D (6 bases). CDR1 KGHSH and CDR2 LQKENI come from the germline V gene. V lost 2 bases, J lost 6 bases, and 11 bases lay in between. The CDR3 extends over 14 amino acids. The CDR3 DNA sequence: TGTGCCAGCTCACCAAACAGGGACGGTCAGCCCCAGCATTTT. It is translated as CASSPNRDGQPQHF.

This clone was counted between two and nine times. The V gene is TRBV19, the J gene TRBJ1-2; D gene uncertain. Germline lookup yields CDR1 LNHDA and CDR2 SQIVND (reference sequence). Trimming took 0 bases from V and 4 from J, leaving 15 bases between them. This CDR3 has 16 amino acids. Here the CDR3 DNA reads TGTGCCAGTAGTATAGATCTGGTCCTTCCCACCTATGGCTACACCTTC. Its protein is CASSIDLVLPTYGYTF.

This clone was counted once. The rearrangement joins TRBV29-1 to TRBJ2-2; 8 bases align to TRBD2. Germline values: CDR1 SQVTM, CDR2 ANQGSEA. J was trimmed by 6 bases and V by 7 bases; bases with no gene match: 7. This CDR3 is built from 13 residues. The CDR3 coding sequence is TGCAGCGGCGGGGGGAAGGTGTCCGGGGAGCTGTTTTTT. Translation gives CSGGGKVSGELFF.

Here the CDR3 DNA reads TGTGCCAGCAGCCTAGCCCTAGCGGGGGGCGGGTACAATGAGCAGTTCTTC. Its protein product is CASSLALAGGGYNEQFF. V gene TRBV4-2 combines with J gene TRBJ2-1; 11 bases line up with TRBD2. The trim removed 4 bases at V and 4 bases at J, leaving 9 bases unmatched. From germline, CDR1 is LGHNA and CDR2 YNFKEQ. This CDR3 spans 17 amino acids.

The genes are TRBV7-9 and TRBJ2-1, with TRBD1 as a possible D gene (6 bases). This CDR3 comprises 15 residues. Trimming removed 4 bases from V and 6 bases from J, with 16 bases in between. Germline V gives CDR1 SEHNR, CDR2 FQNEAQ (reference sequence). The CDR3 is CASSSPGQGINEQFF. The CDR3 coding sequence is TGTGCCAGCAGCTCTCCGGGACAAGGCATCAATGAGCAGTTCTTC.

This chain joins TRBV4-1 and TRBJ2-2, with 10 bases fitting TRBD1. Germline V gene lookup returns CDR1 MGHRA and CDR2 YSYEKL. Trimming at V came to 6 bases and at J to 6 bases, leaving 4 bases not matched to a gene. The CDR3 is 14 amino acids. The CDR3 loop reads CASRRTGGAGELFF. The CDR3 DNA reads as TGCGCCAGCAGACGGACAGGGGGGGCCGGGGAGCTGTTTTTT.

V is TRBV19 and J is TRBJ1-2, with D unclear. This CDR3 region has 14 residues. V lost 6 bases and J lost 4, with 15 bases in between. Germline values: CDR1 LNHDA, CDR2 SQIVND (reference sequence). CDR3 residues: CASSSNAGIYGYTF. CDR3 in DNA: TGTGCCAGTAGCTCTAATGCGGGGATCTATGGCTACACCTTC.

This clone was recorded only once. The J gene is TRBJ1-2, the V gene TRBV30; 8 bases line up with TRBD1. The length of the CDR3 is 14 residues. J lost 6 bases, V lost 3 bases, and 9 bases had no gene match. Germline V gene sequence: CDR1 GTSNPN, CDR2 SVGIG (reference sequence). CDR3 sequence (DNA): TGTGCCTGGAGCCCAGGACAGGGCGGTCATGGCTACACCTTC. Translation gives CAWSPGQGGHGYTF.

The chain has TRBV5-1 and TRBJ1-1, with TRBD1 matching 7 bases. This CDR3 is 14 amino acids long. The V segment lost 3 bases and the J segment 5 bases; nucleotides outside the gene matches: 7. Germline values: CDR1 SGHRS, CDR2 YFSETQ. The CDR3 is CASSSTNRGTEAFF. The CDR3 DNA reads TGCGCCAGCAGCTCAACTAACAGGGGTACTGAAGCTTTCTTT.

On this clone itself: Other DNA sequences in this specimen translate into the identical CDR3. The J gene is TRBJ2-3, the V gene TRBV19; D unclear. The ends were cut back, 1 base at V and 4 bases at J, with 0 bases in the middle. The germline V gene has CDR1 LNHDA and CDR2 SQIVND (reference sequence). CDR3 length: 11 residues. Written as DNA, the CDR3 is TGTGCCAGTAGTATAGCAGATACGCAGTATTTT. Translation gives CASSIADTQYF.

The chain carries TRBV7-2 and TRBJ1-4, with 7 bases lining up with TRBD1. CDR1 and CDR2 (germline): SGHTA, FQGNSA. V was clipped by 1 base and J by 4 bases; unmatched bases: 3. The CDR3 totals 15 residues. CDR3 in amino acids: CASSLVQGVNEKLFF. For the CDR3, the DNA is TGTGCCAGCAGCTTAGTGCAGGGGGTTAATGAAAAACTGTTTTTT. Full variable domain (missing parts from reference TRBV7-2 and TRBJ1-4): GAGVSQSPSNKVTEKGKDVELRCDPISGHTALYWYRQSLGQGLEFLIYFQGNSAPDKSGLPSDRFSAERTGGSVSTLTIQRTQQEDSAVYLCASSLVQGVNEKLFFGSGTQLSVL.

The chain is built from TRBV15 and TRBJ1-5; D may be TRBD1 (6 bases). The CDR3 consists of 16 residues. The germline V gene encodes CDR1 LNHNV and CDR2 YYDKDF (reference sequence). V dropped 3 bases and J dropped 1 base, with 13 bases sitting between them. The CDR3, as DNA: TGTGCCACCAGCAGTGGTCCAGGGGTCAGCAATCAGCCCCAGCATTTT. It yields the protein CATSSGPGVSNQPQHF.

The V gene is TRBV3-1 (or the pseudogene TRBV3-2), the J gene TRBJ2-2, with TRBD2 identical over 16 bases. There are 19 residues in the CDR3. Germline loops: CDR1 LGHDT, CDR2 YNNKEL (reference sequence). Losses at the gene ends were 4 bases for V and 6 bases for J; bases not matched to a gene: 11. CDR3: CASSLLGLAGGPSAGELFF. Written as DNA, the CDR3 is TGTGCCAGCAGCCTCTTGGGACTAGCGGGGGGGCCTAGTGCCGGGGAGCTGTTTTTT.

The CDR3 DNA reads as TGTGCCAGCAGCCGTTCAGAGGCCCTTACCTACGAGCAGTACTTC. This sequence encodes CASSRSEALTYEQYF. V usage is TRBV7-9 and J usage is TRBJ2-7; the D is unclear. Between the trimmed V and J ends, which lost 5 bases and 2 bases, there was a span of 16 bases. This CDR3 region has 15 residues. Germline CDR1 reads SEHNR; CDR2 reads FQNEAQ (reference sequence).

CDR3 sequence (DNA): TGTGCCAGCAGCTTAGCGGATGAGCAGTTCTTC. Amino acids: CASSLADEQFF. The genes are TRBV7-9 and TRBJ2-1, with unresolved D. V was cut by 0 bases and J by 8 bases, with 2 bases left in between. The CDR3 extends over 11 amino acids. Germline V lookup: CDR1 SEHNR, CDR2 FQNEAQ (reference sequence).

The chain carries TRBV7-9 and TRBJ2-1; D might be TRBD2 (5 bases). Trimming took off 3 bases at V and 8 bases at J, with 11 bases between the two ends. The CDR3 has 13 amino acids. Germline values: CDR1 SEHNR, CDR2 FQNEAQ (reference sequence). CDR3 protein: CASSLGSTDEQFF. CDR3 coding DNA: TGTGCCAGCAGCTTGGGGAGCACGGATGAGCAGTTCTTC.

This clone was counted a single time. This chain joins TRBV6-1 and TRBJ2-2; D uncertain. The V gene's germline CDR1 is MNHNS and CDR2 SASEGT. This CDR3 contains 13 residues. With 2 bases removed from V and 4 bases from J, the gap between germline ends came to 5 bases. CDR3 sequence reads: CASSEIRTGELFF. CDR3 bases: TGTGCCAGCAGTGAAATACGCACCGGGGAGCTGTTTTTT.

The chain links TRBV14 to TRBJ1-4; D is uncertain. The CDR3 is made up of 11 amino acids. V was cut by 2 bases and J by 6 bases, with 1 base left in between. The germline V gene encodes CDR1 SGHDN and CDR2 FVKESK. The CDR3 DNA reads TGTGCCAGCAGCCAATATGAAAAACTGTTTTTT. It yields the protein CASSQYEKLFF.

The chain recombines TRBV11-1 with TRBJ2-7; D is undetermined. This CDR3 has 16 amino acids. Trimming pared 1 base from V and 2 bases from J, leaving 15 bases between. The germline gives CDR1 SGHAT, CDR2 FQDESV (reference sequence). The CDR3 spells CASSLGLSSDTYEQYF. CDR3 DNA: TGTGCCAGCAGCTTAGGGCTAAGTTCCGACACCTACGAGCAGTACTTC.

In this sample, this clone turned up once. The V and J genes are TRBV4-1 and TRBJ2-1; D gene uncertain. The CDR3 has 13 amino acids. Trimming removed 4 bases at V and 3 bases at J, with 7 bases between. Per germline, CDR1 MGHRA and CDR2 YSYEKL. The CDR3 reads CASSLGGYNEQFF. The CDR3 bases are TGCGCCAGCAGCCTTGGCGGCTACAATGAGCAGTTCTTC.

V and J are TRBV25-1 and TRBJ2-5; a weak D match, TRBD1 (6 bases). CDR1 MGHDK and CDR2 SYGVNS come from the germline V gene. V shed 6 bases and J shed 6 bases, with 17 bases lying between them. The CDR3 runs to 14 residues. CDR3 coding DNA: TGTGCCAGCAGAGGTGGACAGTCTGGGAAGACCCAGTACTTC. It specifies CASRGGQSGKTQYF.

The CDR3 sequence: CASSLDSHGDLNTEAFF. The CDR3 bases are TGTGCCAGCAGCTTAGACTCCCACGGAGATCTGAACACTGAAGCTTTCTTT. The gene calls are TRBV7-6 and TRBJ1-1, with D hard to call. Between the trimmed V and J ends, which lost 1 base and 0 bases, there was a span of 15 bases. Per the germline V gene, CDR1 is SGHVS and CDR2 is FNYEAQ. CDR3 length: 17 amino acids.

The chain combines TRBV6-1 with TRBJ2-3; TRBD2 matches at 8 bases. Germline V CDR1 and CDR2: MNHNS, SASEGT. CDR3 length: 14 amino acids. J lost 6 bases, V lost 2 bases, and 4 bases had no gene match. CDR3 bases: TGTGCCAGCAGTGAATCGGCTAGCGGGGATACGCAGTATTTT. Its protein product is CASSESASGDTQYF.

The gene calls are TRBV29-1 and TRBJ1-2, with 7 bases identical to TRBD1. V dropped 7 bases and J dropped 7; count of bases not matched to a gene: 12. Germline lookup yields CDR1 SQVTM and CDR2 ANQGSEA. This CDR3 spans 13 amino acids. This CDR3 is CSAISTGLGGYTF. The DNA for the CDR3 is TGCAGCGCTATTTCGACAGGGTTGGGTGGCTACACCTTC.